One and the same sample provided the 10 T cell receptor beta chains below, sequenced in a study of control samples from healthy donors and cancer patients. Sequenced by immunoSEQ multiplex PCR; TCRdb stores in-frame clones only, minus some. The table has some 49,000 clones, 80% to 90% seen once. What was sequenced was PBMCs. The receptors here all came from a woman aged 45-59 years with lung cancer.

The chain recombines TRBV11-2 with TRBJ2-1, with 10 bases fitting TRBD2. After removal of 5 bases from V and 7 bases from J, the junction contained 8 bases not matched to a gene. CDR1 is SGHAT and CDR2 is FQNNGV in the germline V gene. CDR3 length: 15 amino acids. In DNA form, the CDR3 reads TGTGCCAGCAGCCCCCTCGGAGCGGGGGGGAATGAGCAGTTCTTC. It specifies CASSPLGAGGNEQFF. Supplemented by reference TRBV11-2 and TRBJ2-1, the full variable domain reads EAGVAQSPRYKIIEKRQSVAFWCNPISGHATLYWYQQILGQGPKLLIQFQNNGVVDDSQLPKDRFSAERLKGVDSTLKIQPAKLEDSAVYLCASSPLGAGGNEQFFGPGTRLTVL.

This chain links TRBV20-1 with TRBJ2-1; 8 bases are shared with TRBD2. CDR1 is DFQATT, CDR2 SNEGSKA, per germline (reference sequence). V lost 3 bases to trimming and J lost 9 bases; unmatched junction nucleotides: 1. There are 11 residues in the CDR3. CDR3 nucleotide sequence: TGCAGTGCTAGGGGGACTAGTGAGCAGTTCTTC. The encoded protein is CSARGTSEQFF.

CDR3 sequence (DNA): TGCGCCAGCAGCCCGATCGTGGTGGGTGAGCAGTTCTTC. Its translation: CASSPIVVGEQFF. This chain uses TRBV4-3 with TRBJ2-1; D gene ambiguous. Germline CDR1 LGHNA, CDR2 YSLEER. V lost 4 bases, J lost 9 bases, and 13 bases lay in between. CDR3 length: 13 residues.

This chain links TRBV25-1 with TRBJ2-5; perhaps TRBD1 as D (5 bases). The V end lost 2 bases, the J end lost 5 bases, and 15 bases lay between the germline ends. The CDR3 sequence is 15 residues long. From germline, CDR1 is MGHDK and CDR2 SYGVNS. This CDR3 is CASSERGGPRETQYF. In DNA form, the CDR3 reads TGTGCCAGCAGTGAAAGGGGCGGTCCGAGGGAGACCCAGTACTTC. Using reference TRBV25-1 and TRBJ2-5 for the parts outside the CDR3, the full variable domain is EADIYQTPRYLVIGTGKKITLECSQTMGHDKMYWYQQDPGMELHLIHYSYGVNSTEKGDLSSESTVSRIRTEHFPLTLESARPSHTSQYLCASSERGGPRETQYFGPGTRLLVL.

The gene calls are TRBV7-2 and TRBJ1-1; weak D call: TRBD1 (5 bases). CDR1 and CDR2 (germline): SGHTA, FQGNSA. The ends were cut back, 1 base at V and 3 bases at J, with 12 bases in the middle. This CDR3 is 15 amino acids long. The CDR3 DNA follows: TGTGCCAGCAGCTTAGTCCAGGGTGGGGACACTGAAGCTTTCTTT. Residues: CASSLVQGGDTEAFF.

The genes are TRBV19 and TRBJ2-7; TRBD1 matches 8 bases. There are 16 residues in the CDR3. The germline V gene has CDR1 LNHDA and CDR2 SQIVND (reference sequence). The V and J ends lost 3 bases and 3 bases, in that order; junction bases with no gene match: 10. The CDR3 coding sequence is TGTGCCAGTAGTATCTCCCATGGACAGGGTCACTACGAGCAGTACTTC. Translated, it gives CASSISHGQGHYEQYF.

This chain uses TRBV28 with TRBJ1-2; TRBD1 matches 7 bases. This CDR3 is 15 amino acids long. The V and J ends lost 5 bases and 4 bases, in that order; junction bases with no gene match: 10. Germline values: CDR1 MDHEN, CDR2 SYDVKM. The CDR3 sequence is CASSPGQVIPYGYTF. In DNA form, the CDR3 reads TGTGCCAGCAGTCCCGGACAGGTTATTCCCTATGGCTACACCTTC.

The rearrangement joins TRBV5-1 to TRBJ2-3; 8 nucleotides line up with TRBD2. The V segment lost 2 bases and the J segment 2 bases; nucleotides outside the gene matches: 4. From germline, CDR1 is SGHRS and CDR2 YFSETQ. The CDR3 loop spans 15 amino acids. CDR3 DNA: TGCGCCAGCAGCTTAACTAGCGGCTACACAGATACGCAGTATTTT. This encodes CASSLTSGYTDTQYF. Based on the CDR3 plus reference TRBV5-1 and TRBJ2-3, the full variable domain is KAGVTQTPRYLIKTRGQQVTLSCSPISGHRSVSWYQQTPGQGLQFLFEYFSETQRNKGNFPGRFSGRQFSNSRSEMNVSTLELGDSALYLCASSLTSGYTDTQYFGPGTRLTVL.

This chain connects TRBV11-3 to TRBJ2-1; TRBD1 is a possible D gene (6 bases). The V gene's germline CDR1 is SGHNT and CDR2 YENEEA. The V end lost 4 bases, the J end lost 9 bases, and 13 bases lay between the germline ends. This CDR3 is 13 amino acids long. As DNA, the CDR3 is TGTGCCAGCAGCTCGAATGTAGGGGGTGAGCAGTTCTTC. Translating it yields CASSSNVGGEQFF.

The chain recombines TRBV4-1 with TRBJ1-2; 8 bases map to TRBD1. The length of the CDR3 is 14 residues. J lost 8 bases, V lost 1 base, and 6 bases had no gene match. Per germline, CDR1 MGHRA and CDR2 YSYEKL. DNA of the CDR3: TGCGCCAGCAGCCAAGTGGGACAGGCGAGCGGCTACACCTTC. Translated, it gives CASSQVGQASGYTF.